This T cell receptor (beta chain) stems from a study of T cell repertoires in cytomegalovirus infection (dated by TCRdb to between 2018 and 2020). Regarding the complete study: Donor HLA type was relevant to the analysis, because carriage of CMV infection together with the matching HLA type was indicated by public TCR beta signatures. Results and caveats for the whole study, not just this receptor: In both this cohort and an independent cohort of some 350 donors, the cumulative frequency of public TCR beta family members distinguished carriers of CMV infection plus the relevant HLA type. The ex vivo response was dominated by HLA-C-restricted CMV-specific TCR beta clonotypes, which also provided the single most frequent clonotype in two of eight donors.

This clonotype was seen repeatedly, ten times or more. Its antigen has not been determined. No much larger clone is present one base from it, and per-base qualities are unavailable. For sequencing, an Illumina HiSeq 1500 was employed. The public reads were reanalyzed by TCRdb: fastp trimming at Q25, MiXCR alignment, in-frame beta chains only. Identical CDR3 protein sequences are pooled into one entry, listed with their most common genes and DNA. This sample comprises some 270,000 distinct CDR3 sequences, about 17% of them detected only once. The ten most abundant clones make up 40% to 55% of the sample. Looking up the germline V gene yields CDR1 SGHTA and CDR2 FQGNSA. Germline trimming: 5 bases from V, 2 bases from J; junction bases outside gene matches: 10. CDR3 length: 17 amino acids, cysteine to phenylalanine. Only CDR3 DNA is held: 51 bases, read in frame from base 1.

The chain joins TRBV7-2 to TRBJ2-1, with 9 bases aligning to TRBD2. What was sequenced was CD8+ T cells from PBMCs. The clonotype originates from a human donor in good health (CMV status not recorded). Some clones in this sample may be carry-over from other donors' samples. CDR3 reads: CASSTTVGLAPYNEQFF. The DNA reads as follows: TGTGCCAGCAGCACCACGGTGGGACTAGCCCCCTACAATGAGCAGTTCTTC.